This T cell receptor beta chain was retrieved from a study of cytomegalovirus exposure and HLA in healthy donors. Study results and limitations: There were some V segments, including TRBV6-2 and TRBV6-3, excluded as indistinguishable.

The CDR3 loop spans 16 amino acids. Germline loops: CDR1 SGHTA, CDR2 FQGTGA. V was clipped by 4 bases and J by 2 bases; unmatched bases: 6. Regarding this clone: Its target is unknown.

With 60 Vbeta and 13 Jbeta primers, the PCR was carried out. Method: immunoSEQ multiplex PCR; TCRdb's copy keeps in-frame clones and lacks some. The sample shows 250,000 to 350,000 clones, 70% to 90% of them seen only once. This sequence joins TRBV7-3 and TRBJ2-1; 9 nucleotides line up with TRBD2. Sequenced material: PBMCs. This receptor was identified in a man aged 35 to 55 in good health and CMV-seropositive. The CDR3 here is CASSWTGTSPYNEQFF. Here the CDR3 DNA reads TGTGCCAGCAGCTGGACCGGGACTAGCCCCTACAATGAGCAGTTCTTC.